This is a list of T cell receptor beta chains from one sample in a study of beta chain features in type 1 diabetes. Profiled with immunoSEQ multiplex PCR; TCRdb holds only in-frame clones, not every one. The table includes 150,000 to 200,000 clones, 8% to 9.5% detected once. Sequencing was performed on central memory CD4+ T cells from blood. These receptors originate from a woman younger than 30 with type 1 diabetes. Both conserved end residues are part of each CDR3. The order of the fields is J gene, V gene, D gene, clone size, CDR3 DNA, CDR3 protein. D genes are given only for firm matches. Size is omitted from some rows. Given values are once, few, many or a class for expanded clones.

j_call: TRBJ2-5; v_call: TRBV4-1; d_call: TRBD1; clone_size: few; cdr3_nt: TGCGCCAGCAGCCAGGGACAGGGGGCCGGCGGGGAGACCCAGTACTTC; cdr3_aa: CASSQGQGAGGETQYF
j_call: TRBJ2-3; v_call: TRBV18; d_call: TRBD2; clone_size: many; cdr3_nt: TGTGCCAGCTCCCCGGGACTAGCGGGGATTATCACAGATACGCAGTATTTT; cdr3_aa: CASSPGLAGIITDTQYF
j_call: TRBJ1-4; v_call: TRBV6-1; d_call: NA; clone_size: NA; cdr3_nt: TGTGCCAGCAGTACCACAGGGACTGAAAAACTGTTTTTT; cdr3_aa: CASSTTGTEKLFF
j_call: TRBJ2-5; v_call: TRBV14; d_call: TRBD1; clone_size: NA; cdr3_nt: TGTGCCAGCAGCCAGAACCGGGACAGGGACGAGACCCAGTACTTC; cdr3_aa: CASSQNRDRDETQYF
j_call: TRBJ2-4; v_call: TRBV28; d_call: TRBD2; clone_size: many; cdr3_nt: TGTGCCAGCGCGAGGGCGGGAGGCGGAAACATTCAGTACTTC; cdr3_aa: CASARAGGGNIQYF
j_call: TRBJ1-1; v_call: TRBV11-2; d_call: NA; clone_size: few; cdr3_nt: TGTGCCAGCAGCTTTACAGGAGCCCCTGAAGCTTTCTTT; cdr3_aa: CASSFTGAPEAFF
j_call: TRBJ2-1; v_call: TRBV6-1; d_call: NA; clone_size: NA; cdr3_nt: TGTGCCAGCAGCCAATTCCATGAGCAGTTCTTC; cdr3_aa: CASSQFHEQFF
j_call: TRBJ2-1; v_call: TRBV11-3; d_call: TRBD2; clone_size: NA; cdr3_nt: TGTGCCAGCAGCTTACGCGGGAGGGCCGGAGATGAGCAGTTCTTC; cdr3_aa: CASSLRGRAGDEQFF
j_call: TRBJ2-1; v_call: TRBV7-2; d_call: NA; clone_size: few; cdr3_nt: TGTGCCAGCAGCCACCCGGGGGTAGAGCAGTTCTTC; cdr3_aa: CASSHPGVEQFF
j_call: TRBJ2-1; v_call: TRBV29-1; d_call: NA; clone_size: few; cdr3_nt: TGCAGCGTTGTTCCGGCAGGTCGGAATGAGCAGTTCTTC; cdr3_aa: CSVVPAGRNEQFF
j_call: TRBJ2-6; v_call: TRBV14; d_call: TRBD1; clone_size: few; cdr3_nt: TGTGCCAGCAGCCTCTCGATTACAGGGGCGCTGGCCAACGTCCTGACTTTC; cdr3_aa: CASSLSITGALANVLTF
j_call: TRBJ1-4; v_call: TRBV7-2; d_call: TRBD1; clone_size: few; cdr3_nt: TGTGCCAGCAGCTTAGCAGCGACAGGGGGTGGCGTTAAACTGTTTTTT; cdr3_aa: CASSLAATGGGVKLFF
j_call: TRBJ2-7; v_call: TRBV2; d_call: NA; clone_size: few; cdr3_nt: TGTGCCAGCAACACAGGGTTCCCTCCCTACGAGCAGTACTTC; cdr3_aa: CASNTGFPPYEQYF
j_call: TRBJ1-1; v_call: TRBV4-1; d_call: NA; clone_size: NA; cdr3_nt: TGCGCCAGCAGCCAAGACGGGAGGGACACTGAAGCTTTCTTT; cdr3_aa: CASSQDGRDTEAFF
j_call: TRBJ2-3; v_call: TRBV7-8; d_call: TRBD2; clone_size: few; cdr3_nt: TGTGCCAGCAGCTTAGCCGGACTAGCGGGAGGGGGACGGTATTTT; cdr3_aa: CASSLAGLAGGGRYF
j_call: TRBJ2-1; v_call: TRBV5-4; d_call: TRBD1; clone_size: NA; cdr3_nt: TGTGCCAGCATCAATTCCCGGGACAGGGTGAACAATGAGCAGTTCTTC; cdr3_aa: CASINSRDRVNNEQFF
j_call: TRBJ2-3; v_call: TRBV9; d_call: NA; clone_size: NA; cdr3_nt: TGTGCCAGCAGCTCGGCGGGGACTAGCACAGATACGCAGTATTTT; cdr3_aa: CASSSAGTSTDTQYF
j_call: TRBJ1-4; v_call: TRBV18; d_call: NA; clone_size: few; cdr3_nt: TGTGCCAGCTCACTCGGGACAATTGAAAAACTGTTTTTT; cdr3_aa: CASSLGTIEKLFF
j_call: TRBJ1-1; v_call: TRBV30; d_call: NA; clone_size: NA; cdr3_nt: TGTGCCTGGAGTAGTCCGGCGGCGACTGAAGCTTTCTTT; cdr3_aa: CAWSSPAATEAFF
j_call: TRBJ1-2; v_call: TRBV5-4; d_call: TRBD1; clone_size: NA; cdr3_nt: TGTGCCAGCAGCTCCCAAGGACAGGATGGCTACACCTTC; cdr3_aa: CASSSQGQDGYTF
j_call: TRBJ2-7; v_call: TRBV18; d_call: TRBD1; clone_size: many; cdr3_nt: TGTGCCAGCTCACGGGACAGGGGCAAGTACGAGCAGTACTTC; cdr3_aa: CASSRDRGKYEQYF
j_call: TRBJ1-3; v_call: TRBV30; d_call: TRBD1; clone_size: few; cdr3_nt: TGTGCCTGGAGTGTCTCGACAGGGAGGGGAAACACCATATATTTT; cdr3_aa: CAWSVSTGRGNTIYF
j_call: TRBJ1-1; v_call: TRBV19; d_call: NA; clone_size: NA; cdr3_nt: TGTGCCAGTAGTACCCCCGGCGGATTGAACACTGAAGCTTTCTTT; cdr3_aa: CASSTPGGLNTEAFF
j_call: TRBJ2-7; v_call: TRBV5-1; d_call: NA; clone_size: NA; cdr3_nt: TGCGCCAGCAGGGAGGACTACGAGCAGTACTTC; cdr3_aa: CASREDYEQYF
j_call: TRBJ2-1; v_call: TRBV6-4; d_call: NA; clone_size: NA; cdr3_nt: TGTGCCAGCAGCCCGATCCAGGGGGGATCGAATGAGCAGTTCTTC; cdr3_aa: CASSPIQGGSNEQFF
j_call: TRBJ2-7; v_call: TRBV5-4; d_call: TRBD2; clone_size: few; cdr3_nt: TGTGCCAGCAGCCGCGGACTAGCTTACGAGCAGTACTTC; cdr3_aa: CASSRGLAYEQYF
j_call: TRBJ2-1; v_call: TRBV5-1; d_call: TRBD1; clone_size: NA; cdr3_nt: TGCGCCAGCAGCTTGGCCCTTCCGGGACAGGGGGATGAGCAGTTCTTC; cdr3_aa: CASSLALPGQGDEQFF
j_call: TRBJ2-7; v_call: TRBV5-6; d_call: TRBD1; clone_size: once; cdr3_nt: TGTGCCAGCAGCTTGGAGGGGGCAGTGGTACGAGGGTACGAGCAGTACTTC; cdr3_aa: CASSLEGAVVRGYEQYF
j_call: TRBJ2-1; v_call: TRBV7-2; d_call: TRBD1; clone_size: NA; cdr3_nt: TGTGCCAGCAGCTTGGGACAGGGTGGCGATGAGCAGTTCTTC; cdr3_aa: CASSLGQGGDEQFF
j_call: TRBJ2-3; v_call: TRBV7-8; d_call: NA; clone_size: NA; cdr3_nt: TGTGCCAGCAGCTTAGCCTGGAGGGGAGATACGCAGTATTTT; cdr3_aa: CASSLAWRGDTQYF
j_call: TRBJ2-5; v_call: TRBV7-2; d_call: TRBD2; clone_size: few; cdr3_nt: TGTGCCAGCAGCGTAAGACTAGCGGGAAAAGGGACCCAGTACTTC; cdr3_aa: CASSVRLAGKGTQYF
j_call: TRBJ2-1; v_call: TRBV11-2; d_call: TRBD1; clone_size: NA; cdr3_nt: TGTGCCAGCAGATCTCCCGGGACAGGGCTCAATGAGCAGTTCTTC; cdr3_aa: CASRSPGTGLNEQFF
j_call: TRBJ1-2; v_call: TRBV4-1; d_call: NA; clone_size: few; cdr3_nt: TGCGCCAGCAGCCAAGATATAGTGGGGGGGCAAGGCTATGGCTACACCTTC; cdr3_aa: CASSQDIVGGQGYGYTF
j_call: TRBJ2-2; v_call: TRBV19; d_call: NA; clone_size: NA; cdr3_nt: TGTGCCAGTAGTATAGTAACGGCTTCGGGGACCGGGGAGCTGTTTTTT; cdr3_aa: CASSIVTASGTGELFF
j_call: TRBJ2-7; v_call: TRBV28; d_call: NA; clone_size: few; cdr3_nt: TGTGCCACCACCCCCAGCGGAGGGAGAACCTACGAGCAGTACTTC; cdr3_aa: CATTPSGGRTYEQYF
j_call: TRBJ2-1; v_call: TRBV4-2; d_call: NA; clone_size: NA; cdr3_nt: TGTGCCAGCAGCCCTACCACGGACTTATACAATGAGCAGTTCTTC; cdr3_aa: CASSPTTDLYNEQFF
j_call: TRBJ1-5; v_call: TRBV2; d_call: NA; clone_size: NA; cdr3_nt: TGTGCCAGCAGTGTGGGCATTACAAATCAGCCCCAGCATTTT; cdr3_aa: CASSVGITNQPQHF
j_call: TRBJ2-2; v_call: TRBV5-1; d_call: NA; clone_size: few; cdr3_nt: TGCGCCAGCAGCCAACTGGCCGGGGAGCTGTTTTTT; cdr3_aa: CASSQLAGELFF
j_call: TRBJ2-3; v_call: TRBV4-3; d_call: TRBD2; clone_size: few; cdr3_nt: TGCGCCAGCAGCCAATTGGCTAGCGGGGGATCCACAGATACGCAGTATTTT; cdr3_aa: CASSQLASGGSTDTQYF
j_call: TRBJ2-1; v_call: TRBV27; d_call: TRBD1; clone_size: few; cdr3_nt: TGTGCCAGCACCGGACAGGTCCTCCGCTCCTACAATGAGCAGTTCTTC; cdr3_aa: CASTGQVLRSYNEQFF
j_call: TRBJ2-5; v_call: TRBV10-3; d_call: NA; clone_size: NA; cdr3_nt: TGTGCCATCCGTTCATCAACAGGGATGCAAGAGACCCAGTACTTC; cdr3_aa: CAIRSSTGMQETQYF
j_call: TRBJ2-1; v_call: TRBV5-4; d_call: TRBD2; clone_size: few; cdr3_nt: TGTGCCAGCAGCTCCCGGGGGGGGGCGGGAGGTCCCAATGAGCAGTTCTTC; cdr3_aa: CASSSRGGAGGPNEQFF
j_call: TRBJ2-7; v_call: TRBV7-9; d_call: NA; clone_size: NA; cdr3_nt: TGTGCCAGCAGCAACCAAGGGGGTGGCGAGCAGTACTTC; cdr3_aa: CASSNQGGGEQYF
j_call: TRBJ2-7; v_call: TRBV6-5; d_call: NA; clone_size: few; cdr3_nt: TGTGCCAGCAGAGGAGGGAACGAGCAGTACTTC; cdr3_aa: CASRGGNEQYF
j_call: TRBJ2-2; v_call: TRBV7-9; d_call: TRBD2; clone_size: NA; cdr3_nt: TGTGCCAGCAGCGGGACTAGCGGGACCGGGGAGCTGTTTTTT; cdr3_aa: CASSGTSGTGELFF
j_call: TRBJ2-3; v_call: TRBV6-5; d_call: NA; clone_size: NA; cdr3_nt: TGTGCCAGCAGTTCGACTAAGCGTTCGTATTTT; cdr3_aa: CASSSTKRSYF
j_call: TRBJ2-5; v_call: TRBV5-1; d_call: NA; clone_size: NA; cdr3_nt: TGCGCCAGCAGCTTGGCCCCCCCACAAGAGACCCAGTACTTC; cdr3_aa: CASSLAPPQETQYF
j_call: TRBJ2-3; v_call: TRBV6-5; d_call: NA; clone_size: few; cdr3_nt: TGTGCCAGCAGTTACAGGCAGGCATCCACAGATACGCAGTATTTT; cdr3_aa: CASSYRQASTDTQYF
j_call: TRBJ2-7; v_call: TRBV5-1; d_call: TRBD1; clone_size: few; cdr3_nt: TGCGCCAGCAGCCCGGGACAGGGTTTGGGACTCTACGAGCAGTACTTC; cdr3_aa: CASSPGQGLGLYEQYF
j_call: TRBJ2-1; v_call: TRBV10-3; d_call: TRBD2; clone_size: NA; cdr3_nt: TGTGCCATCAGTTTGGCGGGGGTTTACAATGAGCAGTTCTTC; cdr3_aa: CAISLAGVYNEQFF
j_call: TRBJ2-3; v_call: TRBV29-1; d_call: NA; clone_size: NA; cdr3_nt: TGCAGCGAGGGGGGGGGAACAGATACGCAGTATTTT; cdr3_aa: CSEGGGTDTQYF
j_call: TRBJ2-2; v_call: TRBV7-9; d_call: TRBD1; clone_size: few; cdr3_nt: TGTGCCAGCAGCCTAGACACAGGGGGTACCGGGGAGCTGTTTTTT; cdr3_aa: CASSLDTGGTGELFF
j_call: TRBJ2-1; v_call: TRBV7-6; d_call: NA; clone_size: few; cdr3_nt: TGTGCCAGCAGCCCAATCGGGGACACCGAATACAATGAGCAGTTCTTC; cdr3_aa: CASSPIGDTEYNEQFF
j_call: TRBJ1-1; v_call: TRBV18; d_call: NA; clone_size: NA; cdr3_nt: TGTGCCAGCTCACCTGCCGAGCCGGGCACTGAAGCTTTCTTT; cdr3_aa: CASSPAEPGTEAFF